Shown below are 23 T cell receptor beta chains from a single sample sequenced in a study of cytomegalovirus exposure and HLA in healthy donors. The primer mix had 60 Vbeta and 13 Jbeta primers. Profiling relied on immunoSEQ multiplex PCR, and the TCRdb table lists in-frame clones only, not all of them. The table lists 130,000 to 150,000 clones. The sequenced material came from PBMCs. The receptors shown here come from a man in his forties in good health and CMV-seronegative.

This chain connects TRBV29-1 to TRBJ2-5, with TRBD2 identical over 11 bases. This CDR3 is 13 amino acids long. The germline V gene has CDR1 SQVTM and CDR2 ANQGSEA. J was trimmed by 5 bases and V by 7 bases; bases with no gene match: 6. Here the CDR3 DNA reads TGCAGCGCCATAGCGGGGGGGATGGAGACCCAGTACTTC. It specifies CSAIAGGMETQYF.

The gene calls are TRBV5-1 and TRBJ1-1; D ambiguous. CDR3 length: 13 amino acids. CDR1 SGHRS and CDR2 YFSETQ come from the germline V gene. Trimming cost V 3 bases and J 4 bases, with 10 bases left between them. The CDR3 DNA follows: TGCGCCAGCAGCTGGGAGGGTAGCACTGAAGCTTTCTTT. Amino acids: CASSWEGSTEAFF. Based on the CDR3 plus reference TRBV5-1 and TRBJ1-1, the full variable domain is KAGVTQTPRYLIKTRGQQVTLSCSPISGHRSVSWYQQTPGQGLQFLFEYFSETQRNKGNFPGRFSGRQFSNSRSEMNVSTLELGDSALYLCASSWEGSTEAFFGQGTRLTVV.

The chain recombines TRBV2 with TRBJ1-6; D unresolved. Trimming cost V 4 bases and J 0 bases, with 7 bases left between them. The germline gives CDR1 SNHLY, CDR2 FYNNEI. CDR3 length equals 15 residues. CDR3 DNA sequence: TGTGCCAGCAGTGTGGGGAGCTCCTATAATTCACCCCTCCACTTT. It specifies CASSVGSSYNSPLHF.

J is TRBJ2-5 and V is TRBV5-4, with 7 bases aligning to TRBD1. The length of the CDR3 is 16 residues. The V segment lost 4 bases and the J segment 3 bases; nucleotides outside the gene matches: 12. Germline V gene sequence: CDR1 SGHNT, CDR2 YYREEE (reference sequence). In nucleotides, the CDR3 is TGTGCCAGCAGCCTACCTCCGACAGGGATGGAAGAGACCCAGTACTTC. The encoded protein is CASSLPPTGMEETQYF.

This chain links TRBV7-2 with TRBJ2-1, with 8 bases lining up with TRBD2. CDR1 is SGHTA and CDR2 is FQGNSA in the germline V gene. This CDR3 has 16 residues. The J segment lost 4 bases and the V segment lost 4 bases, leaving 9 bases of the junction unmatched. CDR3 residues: CASSSYRGGRYNEQFF. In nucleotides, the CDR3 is TGTGCCAGCAGCTCTTATCGGGGGGGGCGGTACAATGAGCAGTTCTTC.

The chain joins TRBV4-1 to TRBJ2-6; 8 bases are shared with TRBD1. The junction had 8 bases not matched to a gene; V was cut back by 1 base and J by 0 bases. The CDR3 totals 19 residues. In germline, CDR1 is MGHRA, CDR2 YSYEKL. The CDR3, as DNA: TGCGCCAGCAGCCAAGGCTCCGGGACAGGCGGCTCTGGGGCCAACGTCCTGACTTTC. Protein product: CASSQGSGTGGSGANVLTF.

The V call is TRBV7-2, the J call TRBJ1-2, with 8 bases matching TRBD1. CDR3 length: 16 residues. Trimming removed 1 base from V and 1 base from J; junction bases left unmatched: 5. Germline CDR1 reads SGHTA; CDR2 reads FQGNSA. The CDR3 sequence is CASSLVTGEYNYGYTF. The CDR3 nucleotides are TGTGCCAGCAGCTTAGTGACAGGGGAGTATAACTATGGCTACACCTTC.

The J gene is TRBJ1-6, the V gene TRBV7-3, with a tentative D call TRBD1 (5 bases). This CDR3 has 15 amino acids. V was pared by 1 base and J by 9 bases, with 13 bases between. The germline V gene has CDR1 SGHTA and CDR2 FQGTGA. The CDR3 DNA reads TGTGCCAGCAGCTTAAGGGGGAGGGATGGTTCACCCCTCCACTTT. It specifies CASSLRGRDGSPLHF.

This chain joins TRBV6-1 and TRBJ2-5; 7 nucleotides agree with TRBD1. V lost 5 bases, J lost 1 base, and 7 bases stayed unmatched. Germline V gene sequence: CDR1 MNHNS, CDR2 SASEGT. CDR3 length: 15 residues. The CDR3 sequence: CASSRQGTGQETQYF. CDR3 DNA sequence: TGTGCCAGCAGTAGACAGGGAACAGGCCAAGAGACCCAGTACTTC.

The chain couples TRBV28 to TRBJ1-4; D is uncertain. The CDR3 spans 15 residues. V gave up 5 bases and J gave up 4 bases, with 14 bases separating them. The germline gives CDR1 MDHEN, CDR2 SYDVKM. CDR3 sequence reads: CASSAYYLINEKLFF. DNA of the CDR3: TGTGCCAGCAGTGCCTACTACCTTATTAATGAAAAACTGTTTTTT.

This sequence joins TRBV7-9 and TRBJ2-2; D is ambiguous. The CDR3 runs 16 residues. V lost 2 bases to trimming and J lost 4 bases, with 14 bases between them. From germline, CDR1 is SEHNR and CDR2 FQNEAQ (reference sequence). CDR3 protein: CASSLNFAGITGELFF. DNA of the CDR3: TGTGCCAGCAGCTTAAATTTCGCAGGAATCACCGGGGAGCTGTTTTTT. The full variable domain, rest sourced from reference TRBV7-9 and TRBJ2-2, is DTGVSQNPRHKITKRGQNVTFRCDPISEHNRLYWYRQTLGQGPEFLTYFQNEAQLEKSRLLSDRFSAERPKGSFSTLEIQRTEQGDSAMYLCASSLNFAGITGELFFGEGSRLTVL.

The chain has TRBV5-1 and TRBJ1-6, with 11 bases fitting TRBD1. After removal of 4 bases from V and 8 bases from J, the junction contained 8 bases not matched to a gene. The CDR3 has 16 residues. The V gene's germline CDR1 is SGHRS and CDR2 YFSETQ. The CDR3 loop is CASSPKGQGADSPLHF. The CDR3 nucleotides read TGCGCCAGCAGCCCGAAAGGACAGGGGGCTGATTCACCCCTCCACTTT.

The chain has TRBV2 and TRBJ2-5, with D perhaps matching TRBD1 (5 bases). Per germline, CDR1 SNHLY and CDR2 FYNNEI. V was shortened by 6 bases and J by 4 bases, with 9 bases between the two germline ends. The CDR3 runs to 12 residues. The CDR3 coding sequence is TGTGCCAGCAGAGACAGAACAGAGACCCAGTACTTC. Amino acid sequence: CASRDRTETQYF.

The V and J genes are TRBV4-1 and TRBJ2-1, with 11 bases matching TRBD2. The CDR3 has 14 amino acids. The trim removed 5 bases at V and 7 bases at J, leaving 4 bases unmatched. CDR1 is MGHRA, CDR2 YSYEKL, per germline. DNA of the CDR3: TGCGCCAGCAGCACTACTAGCGGGGGTAATGAGCAGTTCTTC. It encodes CASSTTSGGNEQFF.

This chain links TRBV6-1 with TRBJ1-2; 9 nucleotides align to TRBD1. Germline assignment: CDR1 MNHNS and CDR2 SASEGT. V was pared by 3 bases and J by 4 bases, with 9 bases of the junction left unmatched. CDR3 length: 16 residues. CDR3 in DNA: TGTGCCAGCAGTGACCCCGGGACAGGGAGCGGCTATGGCTACACCTTC. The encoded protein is CASSDPGTGSGYGYTF.

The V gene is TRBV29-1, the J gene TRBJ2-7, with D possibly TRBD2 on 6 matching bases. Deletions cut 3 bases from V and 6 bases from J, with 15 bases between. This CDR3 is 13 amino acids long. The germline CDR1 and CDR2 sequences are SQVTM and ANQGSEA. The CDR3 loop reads CSVDRLGEAEQYF. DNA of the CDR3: TGCAGCGTTGACAGACTAGGGGAGGCCGAGCAGTACTTC.

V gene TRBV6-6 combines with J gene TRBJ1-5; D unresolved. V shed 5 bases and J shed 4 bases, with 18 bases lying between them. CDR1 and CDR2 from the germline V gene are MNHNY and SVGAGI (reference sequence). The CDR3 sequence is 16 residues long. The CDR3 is CASSLPDGPGNQPQHF. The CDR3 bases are TGTGCCAGCAGTCTCCCAGACGGGCCGGGAAATCAGCCCCAGCATTTT.

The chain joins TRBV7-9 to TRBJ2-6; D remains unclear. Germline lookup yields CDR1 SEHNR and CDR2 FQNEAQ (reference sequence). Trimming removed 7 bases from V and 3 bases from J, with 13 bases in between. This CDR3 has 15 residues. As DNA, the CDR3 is TGTGCCAGCACAGAAGCGAGAGGTGGGGCCAACGTCCTGACTTTC. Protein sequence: CASTEARGGANVLTF.

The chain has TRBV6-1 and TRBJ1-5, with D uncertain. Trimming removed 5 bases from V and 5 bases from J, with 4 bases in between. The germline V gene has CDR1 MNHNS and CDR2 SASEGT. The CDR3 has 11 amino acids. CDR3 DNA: TGTGCCAGCAGTCCAGATCAGCCCCAGCATTTT. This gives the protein CASSPDQPQHF.

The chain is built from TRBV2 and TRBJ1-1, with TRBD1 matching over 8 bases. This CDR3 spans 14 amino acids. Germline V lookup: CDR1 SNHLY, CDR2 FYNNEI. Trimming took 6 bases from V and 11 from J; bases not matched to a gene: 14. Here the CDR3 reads CASSRQGQYSGAFF. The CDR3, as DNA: TGTGCCAGCAGCCGACAGGGGCAGTATTCGGGTGCTTTCTTT.

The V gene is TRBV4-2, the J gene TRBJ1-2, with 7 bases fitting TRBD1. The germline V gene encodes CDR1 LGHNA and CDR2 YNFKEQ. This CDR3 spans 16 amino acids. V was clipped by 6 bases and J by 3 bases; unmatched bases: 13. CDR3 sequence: CASSQSSGGFYYGYTF. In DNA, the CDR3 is TGTGCCAGCAGTCAATCGTCAGGGGGTTTTTACTATGGCTACACCTTC.

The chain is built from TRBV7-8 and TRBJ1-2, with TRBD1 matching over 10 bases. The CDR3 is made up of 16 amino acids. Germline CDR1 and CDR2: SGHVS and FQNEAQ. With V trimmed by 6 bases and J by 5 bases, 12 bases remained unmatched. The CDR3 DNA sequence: TGTGCCAGCAGTCATAAGGACAGGGGGGCCACGTATGGCTACACCTTC. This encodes CASSHKDRGATYGYTF.

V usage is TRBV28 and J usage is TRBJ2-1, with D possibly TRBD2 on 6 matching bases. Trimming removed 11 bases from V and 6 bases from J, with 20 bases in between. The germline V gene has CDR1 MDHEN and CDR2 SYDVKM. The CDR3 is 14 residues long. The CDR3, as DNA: TGTGCCCTCCGGGACTCCCTCACCTCCAATGAGCAGTTCTTC. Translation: CALRDSLTSNEQFF.